This T cell receptor beta chain was recovered during a study of shared clonotypes between healthy human individuals. Looking at the study overall: Per donor, CD8 memory used one plate, CD8 naive used two, CD4 memory used three and CD4 naive used three.

The CDR3 extends over 15 amino acids. Germline trimming cut 8 bases from V and 2 bases from J; bases unmatched to any gene: 12. Germline lookup yields CDR1 MDHEN and CDR2 SYDVKM. Measured with immunoSEQ multiplex PCR; TCRdb has only the in-frame clones, and not every one. The sample lists about 690,000 clones, about 92% occurring once. What was sequenced was memory CD8+ T cells from PBMCs. Subset defined: CD45RO+ cells pooled with CCR7-negative TemRA cells. The chain uses TRBV28 and TRBJ2-7; 7 bases align to TRBD2. This receptor was taken from a man aged 18 to 30 in good health. Some clones in this sample may be carry-over from other donors' samples. The CDR3, as DNA: TGTGCCAGCCTGACAGCTAGCGGTAGGACCTACGAGCAGTACTTC. Residues: CASLTASGRTYEQYF.